Below, 14 T cell receptor beta chains from the same sample are listed, as sequenced in a study of identical twins. TCRdb reprocessed the 5' RACE reads via MiXCR and lists one record per CDR3 protein. Here the sample spans roughly 700,000 distinct CDR3 sequences, around 8.3% being singletons. These data also featured in a second study, about yellow fever vaccine responses in identical twins.

Sequencing used PBMCs. Every receptor here comes from a woman aged 18-35 years in good health.

This clonotype has only a few counts. V and J are TRBV6-5 and TRBJ2-1; the D gene is possibly TRBD2 (6 bases). Germline CDR1 MNHEY, CDR2 SVGAGI. This CDR3 is built from 14 residues. Trimming took off 4 bases at V and 8 bases at J, with 15 bases between the two ends. DNA of the CDR3: TGTGCCAGCAGTTCGCCGGGGGAATGGTATGAGCAGTTCTTC. Its protein product is CASSSPGEWYEQFF.

The J gene is TRBJ2-7, the V gene TRBV5-1; weak D call: TRBD1 (5 bases). The CDR3 totals 12 residues. CDR1 and CDR2 from the germline V gene are SGHRS and YFSETQ. With 4 bases removed from V and 3 bases from J, the gap between germline ends came to 8 bases. Here the CDR3 DNA reads TGCGCCAGCAGCGTGGACAACTACGAGCAGTACTTC. Translation gives CASSVDNYEQYF. Full variable domain (outside the CDR3, taken from reference TRBV5-1 and TRBJ2-7): KAGVTQTPRYLIKTRGQQVTLSCSPISGHRSVSWYQQTPGQGLQFLFEYFSETQRNKGNFPGRFSGRQFSNSRSEMNVSTLELGDSALYLCASSVDNYEQYFGPGTRLTVT.

The rearrangement uses TRBV27 and TRBJ2-6; 7 bases align to TRBD2. J lost 2 bases, V lost 6 bases, and 4 bases had no gene match. CDR1 and CDR2 (germline): MNHEY, SMNVEV (reference sequence). The CDR3 loop spans 15 amino acids. The CDR3, as DNA: TGTGCCAGCAGGACCGCGGGGGCTGGGGCCAACGTCCTGACTTTC. Amino acid sequence: CASRTAGAGANVLTF.

This clonotype came up a few times. J is TRBJ2-3 and V is TRBV20-1; D may match TRBD1 or TRBD2 (6 bases each). Trimming pared 0 bases from V and 3 bases from J, leaving 13 bases between. The CDR3 covers 15 residues. Germline V gives CDR1 DFQATT, CDR2 SNEGSKA (reference sequence). The CDR3 spells CSARDPRGATDTQYF. The CDR3 DNA reads TGCAGTGCTAGAGATCCTAGGGGGGCAACAGATACGCAGTATTTT.

This clonotype was observed many times. The chain links TRBV29-1 to TRBJ2-1; D is unclear. V dropped 0 bases and J dropped 5 bases, with 17 bases sitting between them. Germline CDR1 SQVTM, CDR2 ANQGSEA. The CDR3 consists of 16 residues. CDR3 sequence (DNA): TGCAGCGTTGAAGATAGGTACCAGGTCAATAACAATGAGCAGTTCTTC. Its protein product is CSVEDRYQVNNNEQFF.

This clonotype came up a few times. The chain uses TRBV2 and TRBJ1-2; TRBD1 aligns across 7 bases. The V gene end was trimmed by 10 bases and the J gene end by 7 bases; junction bases not matched to a gene: 9. The germline V gene encodes CDR1 SNHLY and CDR2 FYNNEI. The CDR3 has 12 amino acids. CDR3 in DNA: TGTGCCACCCAGTCCGACAGGGCTGGCTACACCTTC. Residues: CATQSDRAGYTF.

This clonotype was seen at least ten times. The rearrangement uses TRBV7-2 and TRBJ1-6; 9 bases are shared with TRBD1. Trimming took 5 bases from V and 10 from J; bases not matched to a gene: 6. CDR3 length: 14 residues. CDR1 is SGHTA, CDR2 FQGNSA, per germline. This CDR3 is CASSPGTGFSPLHF. CDR3 nucleotide sequence: TGTGCCAGCAGCCCCGGGACAGGGTTCTCACCCCTCCACTTT.

This clonotype was found a few times. The chain has TRBV7-9 and TRBJ2-7; 12 bases line up with TRBD1. In germline, CDR1 is SEHNR, CDR2 FQNEAQ (reference sequence). V was clipped by 6 bases and J by 7 bases; unmatched bases: 13. The CDR3 contains 16 residues. CDR3 residues: CASSLRSGQGAREQYF. The CDR3, as DNA: TGTGCCAGCAGTCTAAGGTCGGGACAGGGGGCGCGAGAGCAGTACTTC. Supplemented by reference TRBV7-9 and TRBJ2-7, the full variable domain reads DTGVSQNPRHKITKRGQNVTFRCDPISEHNRLYWYRQTLGQGPEFLTYFQNEAQLEKSRLLSDRFSAERPKGSFSTLEIQRTEQGDSAMYLCASSLRSGQGAREQYFGPGTRLTVT.

The chain carries TRBV3-1 and TRBJ2-1; 9 nucleotides line up with TRBD2. The CDR3 extends over 15 amino acids. V was pared by 6 bases and J by 2 bases, with 5 bases of the junction left unmatched. Germline V gene lookup returns CDR1 LGHDT and CDR2 YNNKEL (reference sequence). In DNA, the CDR3 is TGTGCCAGCAGACGGAGCGGGGGGACCTACAATGAGCAGTTCTTC. It yields the protein CASRRSGGTYNEQFF.

This clonotype was counted ten times or more. The chain links TRBV27 to TRBJ1-1; 10 nucleotides line up with TRBD1. Losses at the gene ends were 1 base for V and 7 bases for J; bases not matched to a gene: 0. In germline, CDR1 is MNHEY, CDR2 SMNVEV (reference sequence). The CDR3 is 13 residues long. The DNA of the CDR3 is TGTGCCAGCAGTTTATGGGACAGGGGTGAAGCTTTCTTT. Amino acids: CASSLWDRGEAFF.

The table lists this clonotype with many counts. V usage is TRBV6-1 and J usage is TRBJ2-7; D is perhaps TRBD1 or TRBD2 (6 bases each). The CDR3 extends over 14 amino acids. Trimming pared 4 bases from V and 2 bases from J, leaving 12 bases between. Germline-derived CDR1 and CDR2 are MNHNS and SASEGT. The CDR3 loop reads CASSAAGHPYEQYF. The CDR3 DNA reads as TGTGCCAGCAGTGCTGCGGGACACCCCTACGAGCAGTACTTC.

This chain links TRBV2 with TRBJ2-7; TRBD2 agrees at 12 bases. Germline lookup yields CDR1 SNHLY and CDR2 FYNNEI. The CDR3 sequence is 15 residues long. Trimming took 7 bases from V and 2 from J; bases not matched to a gene: 6. The DNA of the CDR3 is TGTGCCAGCATTCCGACTAGCGGGGGCCCCTACGAGCAGTACTTC. It specifies CASIPTSGGPYEQYF. Full variable domain (remainder filled in from reference TRBV2 and TRBJ2-7): EPEVTQTPSHQVTQMGQEVILRCVPISNHLYFYWYRQILGQKVEFLVSFYNNEISEKSEIFDDQFSVERPDGSNFTLKIRSTKLEDSAMYFCASIPTSGGPYEQYFGPGTRLTVT.

The sample holds a few counts of this clonotype. The chain employs TRBV6-5 and TRBJ2-6; D unresolved. The CDR3 contains 16 residues. Trimming pared 4 bases from V and 2 bases from J, leaving 12 bases between. Germline V gives CDR1 MNHEY, CDR2 SVGAGI. In DNA form, the CDR3 reads TGTGCCAGCAGTTCTGGGTTGGGGACTGGGGCCAACGTCCTGACTTTC. Encoded protein: CASSSGLGTGANVLTF.

The chain is built from TRBV27 and TRBJ2-1, with 11 bases lining up with TRBD2. J gave up 4 bases and V 8 bases, and 19 bases lay outside the gene matches. CDR1 and CDR2 (germline): MNHEY, SMNVEV (reference sequence). CDR3 length equals 19 residues. For the CDR3, the DNA is TGTGCCAGCGAATTAGGAGGGTTGCTAGCGGGAGGCTGGTACAATGAGCAGTTCTTC. Translation gives CASELGGLLAGGWYNEQFF.